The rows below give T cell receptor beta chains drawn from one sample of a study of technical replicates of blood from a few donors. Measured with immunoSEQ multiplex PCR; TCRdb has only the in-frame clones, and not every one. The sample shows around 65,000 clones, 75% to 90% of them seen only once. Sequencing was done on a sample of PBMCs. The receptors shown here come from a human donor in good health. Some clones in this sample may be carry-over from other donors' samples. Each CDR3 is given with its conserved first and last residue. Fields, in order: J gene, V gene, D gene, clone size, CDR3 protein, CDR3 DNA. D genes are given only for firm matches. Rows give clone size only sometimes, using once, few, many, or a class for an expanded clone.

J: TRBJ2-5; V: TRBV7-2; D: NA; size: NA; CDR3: CASSLSGGAGETQYF; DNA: TGTGCCAGCAGCTTATCTGGGGGGGCCGGGGAGACCCAGTACTTC
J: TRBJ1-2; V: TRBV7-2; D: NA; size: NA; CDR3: CASSPREGGYGYTF; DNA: TGTGCCAGCAGCCCAAGGGAGGGAGGCTATGGCTACACCTTC
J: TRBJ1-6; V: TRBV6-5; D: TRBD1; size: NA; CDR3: CASSLDRGYNSPLHF; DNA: TGTGCCAGCAGTCTAGACAGGGGTTATAATTCACCCCTCCACTTT
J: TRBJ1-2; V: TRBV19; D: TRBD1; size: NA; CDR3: CASARDRDYGYTF; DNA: TGTGCCAGTGCCCGGGACAGGGACTATGGCTACACCTTC
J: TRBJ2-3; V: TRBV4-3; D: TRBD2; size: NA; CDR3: CASSQSGGAADTQYF; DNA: TGCGCCAGCAGCCAGAGCGGGGGGGCAGCCGATACGCAGTATTTT
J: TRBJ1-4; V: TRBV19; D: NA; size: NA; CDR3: CASRPRGGREKLFF; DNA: TGTGCCAGTAGGCCGCGCGGGGGGCGTGAAAAACTGTTTTTT
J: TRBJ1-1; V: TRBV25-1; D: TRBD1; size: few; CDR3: CASSESKGQGLTEAFF; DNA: TGTGCCAGCAGTGAGAGCAAGGGACAGGGGTTAACTGAAGCTTTCTTT
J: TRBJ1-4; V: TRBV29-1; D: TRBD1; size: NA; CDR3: CSVGDRDTEKLFF; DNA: TGCAGCGTTGGGGACAGGGATACTGAAAAACTGTTTTTT
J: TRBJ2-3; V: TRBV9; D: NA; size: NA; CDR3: CASSVVSNSDTQYF; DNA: TGTGCCAGCAGCGTAGTCTCGAACTCAGATACGCAGTATTTT
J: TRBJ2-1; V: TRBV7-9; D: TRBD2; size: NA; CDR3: CASSLGTSGMNEQFF; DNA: TGTGCCAGCAGCCTAGGGACTAGCGGGATGAATGAGCAGTTCTTC
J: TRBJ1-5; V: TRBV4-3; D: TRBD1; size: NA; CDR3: CASSPRTGSNQPQHF; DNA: TGCGCCAGCAGTCCTAGGACAGGCAGCAATCAGCCCCAGCATTTT
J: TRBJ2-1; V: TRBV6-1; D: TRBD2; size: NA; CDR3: CASSEVAGYNEQFF; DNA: TGTGCCAGCAGTGAGGTAGCGGGGTACAATGAGCAGTTCTTC
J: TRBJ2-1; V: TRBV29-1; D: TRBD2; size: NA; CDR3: CSVAGTSGIGEQFF; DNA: TGCAGCGTTGCCGGGACTAGCGGGATTGGTGAGCAGTTCTTC
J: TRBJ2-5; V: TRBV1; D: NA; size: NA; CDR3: CTSSQLRTEETQYF; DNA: TGCACCAGCAGCCAGCTCCGGACAGAAGAGACCCAGTACTTC
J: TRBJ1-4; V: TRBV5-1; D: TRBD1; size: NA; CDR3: CASSSDRGGEKLFF; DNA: TGCGCCAGCAGCTCCGACAGGGGTGGTGAAAAACTGTTTTTT
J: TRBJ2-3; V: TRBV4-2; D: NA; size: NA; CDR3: CASSQDRTDTQYF; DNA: TGTGCCAGCAGCCAAGATAGAACAGATACGCAGTATTTT
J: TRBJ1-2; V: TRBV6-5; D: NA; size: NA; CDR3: CASSYSGLGPNYGYTF; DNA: TGTGCCAGCAGTTACTCGGGGCTAGGACCCAACTATGGCTACACCTTC
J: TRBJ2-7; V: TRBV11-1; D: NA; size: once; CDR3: CASSPQGHTYEQYF; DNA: TGTGCCAGCAGCCCCCAGGGACACACCTACGAGCAGTACTTC
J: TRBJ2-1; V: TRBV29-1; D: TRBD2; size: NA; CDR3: CSAGGELGVSSYNEQFF; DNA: TGCAGCGCCGGGGGGGAATTGGGAGTAAGCTCCTACAATGAGCAGTTCTTC
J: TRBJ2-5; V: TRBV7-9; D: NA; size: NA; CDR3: CASSSTPTSSETQYF; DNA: TGTGCCAGCAGCTCAACTCCAACTAGTTCGGAGACCCAGTACTTC
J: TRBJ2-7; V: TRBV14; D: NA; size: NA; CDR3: CASSQVRFYEQYF; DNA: TGTGCCAGCAGCCAAGTTCGGTTCTACGAGCAGTACTTC
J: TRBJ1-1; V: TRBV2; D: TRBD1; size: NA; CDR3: CASRRDSPLLNTEAFF; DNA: TGTGCCAGCAGAAGGGACAGCCCTCTCTTGAACACTGAAGCTTTCTTT
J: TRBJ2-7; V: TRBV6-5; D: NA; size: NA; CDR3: CASSLNYEQYF; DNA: TGTGCCAGCAGTCTAAACTACGAGCAGTACTTC
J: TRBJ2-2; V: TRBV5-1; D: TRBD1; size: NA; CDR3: CASSPGGTGDTGELFF; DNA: TGCGCCAGCAGCCCGGGTGGAACAGGGGACACCGGGGAGCTGTTTTTT
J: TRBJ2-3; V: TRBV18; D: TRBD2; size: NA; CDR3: CASSPSRTSRTDTQYF; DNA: TGTGCCAGCTCACCCTCCCGGACTAGTCGCACAGATACGCAGTATTTT
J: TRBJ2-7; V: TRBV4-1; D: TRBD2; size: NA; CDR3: CASVSSGLPYEQYF; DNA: TGCGCCAGCGTATCTTCGGGACTACCATACGAGCAGTACTTC
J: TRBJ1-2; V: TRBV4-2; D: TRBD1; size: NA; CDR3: CASSSRTGHLGGYTF; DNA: TGTGCCAGCAGCTCTCGGACAGGTCACTTAGGCGGCTACACCTTC
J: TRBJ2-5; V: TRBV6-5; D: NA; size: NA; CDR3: CASSYSEGGRETQYF; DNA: TGTGCCAGCAGTTACTCGGAGGGCGGGCGAGAGACCCAGTACTTC
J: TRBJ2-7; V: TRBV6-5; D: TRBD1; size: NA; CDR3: CASSRDRGYEQYF; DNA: TGTGCCAGCAGTCGGGACAGGGGGTACGAGCAGTACTTC
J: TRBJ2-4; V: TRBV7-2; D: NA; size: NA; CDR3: CASSLGGTAGGQNIQYF; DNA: TGTGCCAGCAGCTTAGGAGGGACTGCCGGAGGGCAAAACATTCAGTACTTC
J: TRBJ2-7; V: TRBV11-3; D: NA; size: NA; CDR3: CASSLSGNPVYEQYF; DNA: TGTGCCAGCAGCTTATCGGGGAATCCCGTATACGAGCAGTACTTC
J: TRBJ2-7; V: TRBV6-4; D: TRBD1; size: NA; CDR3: CASSDSISRDRGIDIPYEQYF; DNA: TGTGCCAGCAGTGACTCGATCTCCCGGGACAGGGGTATAGACATTCCCTACGAGCAGTACTTC
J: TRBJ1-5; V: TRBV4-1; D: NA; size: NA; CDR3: CASSLELWGGQPQHF; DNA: TGCGCCAGCAGCCTTGAATTATGGGGAGGTCAGCCCCAGCATTTT